The T cell receptor (beta chain) described here comes from a study of a mutant IDH1 vaccine in newly diagnosed glioma. Study background: Treatment recipients were around 62% male and roughly 38% female, and their mean age was about 40 years.

Assay: immunoSEQ multiplex PCR; the TCRdb copy retains only in-frame clones and omits some. The table lists about 34,000 clones, approximately 80% of them singletons, with roughly 8.6% in the top ten. CDR1 MNHNY and CDR2 SVGAGI come from the germline V gene (reference sequence). Trimming left V 5 bases short and J 8 bases short, with 18 bases between. The CDR3 is made up of 15 amino acids. The time point is: baseline, week 1 (first vaccination visit). Treatment here: pre-vaccination baseline after standard-of-care therapy. The source of this sequence is a man aged 45 to 65 with glioma. Some clones in this sample may be carry-over from other donors' samples. V gene TRBV6-6 combines with J gene TRBJ1-4; TRBD1 is a possible D gene (6 bases). Source: peripheral blood mononuclear cells (PBMCs), taken from a glioma patient treated with radiotherapy, temozolomide or both. The DNA of the CDR3 is TGTGCCAGCAGTAGGCCGGGGGGGCTAGGGGAAAAACTGTTTTTT. It is translated as CASSRPGGLGEKLFF.